Listed here are 11 T cell receptor beta chains from one sample, sequenced in a study of beta chain features in type 1 diabetes. Expressed TCRB transcripts were sequenced after all isolated RNA was converted to cDNA. The data were produced by immunoSEQ multiplex PCR, yet TCRdb's version contains in-frame clones alone and is incomplete. Of 200,000 to 250,000 clones detected, around 9.6% appear once; the ten largest clones hold under 0.045%. The material sequenced was naive CD4+ T cells from blood. Every receptor here comes from a woman aged 18-29 years in good health.

The V gene is TRBV28, the J gene TRBJ1-1, with D unresolved. There are 14 residues in the CDR3. The V end was cut by 3 bases, the J end by 11 bases, with 19 bases between. The germline CDR1 and CDR2 sequences are MDHEN and SYDVKM. The CDR3 bases are TGTGCCAGCAGTTTTTTCGACGGTCGAGGTGGGGCTTTCTTT. Protein product: CASSFFDGRGGAFF.

This clone was observed a handful of times. This chain joins TRBV5-6 and TRBJ2-1; D gene ambiguous. Germline loops: CDR1 SGHDT, CDR2 YYEEEE. V gave up 4 bases and J gave up 7 bases, with 9 bases separating them. This CDR3 is 12 amino acids long. The CDR3 bases are TGTGCCAGCAGCCTCGTCTTTAATGAGCAGTTCTTC. Its translation is CASSLVFNEQFF.

This clone was counted only a few times. V and J are TRBV18 and TRBJ2-5, with a possible D match to TRBD2 (6 bases). V was cut by 4 bases and J by 2 bases, with 11 bases left in between. This CDR3 has 14 amino acids. Germline V gives CDR1 KGHSH, CDR2 LQKENI. The CDR3 DNA reads TGTGCCAGCTCACGGCCGGGACTGCAAGAGACCCAGTACTTC. This translates into CASSRPGLQETQYF. Based on the CDR3 plus reference TRBV18 and TRBJ2-5, the full variable domain is NAGVMQNPRHLVRRRGQEARLRCSPMKGHSHVYWYRQLPEEGLKFMVYLQKENIIDESGMPKERFSAEFPKEGPSILRIQQVVRGDSAAYFCASSRPGLQETQYFGPGTRLLVL.

V gene TRBV30 combines with J gene TRBJ1-2, with D tentatively TRBD1 (6 bases). The CDR3 length is 10 residues. V lost 4 bases and J lost 11, with 11 bases in between. Germline CDR1 is GTSNPN and CDR2 is SVGIG (reference sequence). The CDR3 sequence: CAWKGGAYTF. DNA for the CDR3: TGTGCCTGGAAGGGGGGGGCGTACACCTTC.

The chain uses TRBV7-8 and TRBJ2-7; TRBD1 matches at 7 bases. The J segment lost 2 bases and the V segment lost 2 bases, leaving 3 bases of the junction unmatched. CDR3 length: 14 residues. Germline CDR1 and CDR2: SGHVS and FQNEAQ. The CDR3 bases are TGTGCCAGCAGCTTACCGACAGGGACCTACGAGCAGTACTTC. Residues: CASSLPTGTYEQYF.

The genes are TRBV4-1 and TRBJ2-5; 8 bases match TRBD2. Germline V gene lookup returns CDR1 MGHRA and CDR2 YSYEKL. This CDR3 contains 19 residues. V shed 2 bases and J 1 base; nucleotides not matched to a gene: 15. CDR3: CASSQIASGGRGVQETQYF. CDR3 DNA: TGCGCCAGCAGCCAAATAGCCTCGGGAGGGCGGGGGGTCCAAGAGACCCAGTACTTC.

This clone has only a few counts. The genes are TRBV25-1 and TRBJ2-5, with 10 nucleotides matching TRBD2. TRBJ2-7 matches the DNA end more closely, so the J call is doubtful. Looked up from germline, CDR1 is MGHDK and CDR2 is SYGVNS. The CDR3 has 15 amino acids. This CDR3 reads CASSATSGNSYEQYF. CDR3 coding DNA: TGTGCCAGCAGTGCCACTAGCGGGAACTCCTACGAGCAGTACTTC.

A note on this clone: Mismatch with germline at one junction end may stem from a read error. DNA for the CDR3: TGTGCCTGGATCACCGCCCTACGGCAGGCTTTC. It is translated as CAWITALRQAF. This rearrangement joins TRBV30 to TRBJ2-7; D remains ambiguous. Germline CDR1 and CDR2: GTSNPN and SVGIG (reference sequence). The CDR3 sequence is 11 residues long.

This clone was recorded a few times. The genes are TRBV19 and TRBJ2-1; 8 nucleotides align to TRBD2. The V gene end was trimmed by 6 bases and the J gene end by 4 bases; junction bases not matched to a gene: 8. CDR1 is LNHDA and CDR2 is SQIVND in the germline V gene (reference sequence). This CDR3 has 15 amino acids. CDR3 residues: CASRLRGGLYNEQFF. In DNA, the CDR3 is TGTGCCAGTAGGCTTCGGGGGGGCTTGTACAATGAGCAGTTCTTC.

The V call is TRBV5-1, the J call TRBJ2-7; the D gene is possibly TRBD1 (5 bases). Germline CDR1 is SGHRS and CDR2 is YFSETQ. V was cut by 1 base and J by 2 bases, with 16 bases left in between. CDR3 length: 16 residues. CDR3 sequence reads: CASSLFGGPGTYEQYF. CDR3 DNA: TGCGCCAGCAGCTTGTTTGGTGGGCCAGGGACCTACGAGCAGTACTTC.

The rearrangement uses TRBV7-9 and TRBJ1-1; 7 nucleotides align to TRBD1. V trimming: 1 base; J trimming: 5 bases; junction bases outside the gene matches: 7. In germline, CDR1 is SEHNR, CDR2 FQNEAQ (reference sequence). The CDR3 consists of 15 residues. The CDR3 region is CASSLGAGGETEAFF. CDR3 sequence (DNA): TGTGCCAGCAGCTTAGGAGCAGGGGGTGAGACTGAAGCTTTCTTT.